Listed below are T cell receptor beta chains from one sample, sequenced in a study of shared clonotypes between healthy human individuals. Sequenced by immunoSEQ multiplex PCR; TCRdb stores in-frame clones only, minus some. This table has around 1.9 million clones, about 93% appearing once. The specimen was naive CD8+ T cells from PBMCs. The receptors come from a man aged 18 to 35 in good health. Some clones in this sample may be carry-over from other donors' samples. Both conserved end residues are part of each CDR3. The D gene is left open where the match is weak. Where a row states a size, it is once, few, many or the class of an expanded clone; other rows omit it.

clone size	D gene	V gene	J gene	CDR3 DNA	CDR3 protein
once	TRBD2	TRBV6-5	TRBJ2-1	TGTGCCAGCAGGATTGGACTAGCGGGGTACAATGAGCAGTTCTTC	CASRIGLAGYNEQFF
.	.	TRBV27	TRBJ2-1	TGTGCCAGCAGCAAGGGAGGCCCCAGGGGCAATGAGCAGTTCTTC	CASSKGGPRGNEQFF
.	TRBD2	TRBV2	TRBJ2-7	TGTGCCAGCAGTGAGTCGGCGGGGGCCTACGAGCAGTACTTC	CASSESAGAYEQYF
.	.	TRBV28	TRBJ1-5	TGTGCCACCGGAAAAGGCTGGGTGAATCAGCCCCAGCATTTT	CATGKGWVNQPQHF
few	.	TRBV9	TRBJ2-2	TGTGCCAGCAGCGTAGGGAGCGGGGAGCTGTTTTTT	CASSVGSGELFF
.	TRBD1	TRBV15	TRBJ1-2	TGTGCCACCAGCAGCCCAAGAGATAGACAGGGGAACTATGGCTACACCTTC	CATSSPRDRQGNYGYTF
once	.	TRBV13	TRBJ2-3	TGTGCCAGCAGCTTCGGGGCAGGGGCCACAGATACGCAGTATTTT	CASSFGAGATDTQYF
.	.	TRBV7-3	TRBJ2-1	TGTGCCAGCAGCTTGAGGCGGGACAATGAGCAGTTCTTC	CASSLRRDNEQFF
.	.	TRBV10-2	TRBJ2-7	TGCGCCAGCAGTGATGGTTCCCAGCCGGTCATAAACTACGAGCAGTACTTC	CASSDGSQPVINYEQYF
.	TRBD2	TRBV11-2	TRBJ2-3	TGTGCCAGCAGCTTAGTTCTAGCGGGAGGGCCAACAGATACGCAGTATTTT	CASSLVLAGGPTDTQYF
.	TRBD2	TRBV19	TRBJ2-1	TGTGCCAGTACTACACGGACTAGCAGTCACTACAATGAGCAGTTCTTC	CASTTRTSSHYNEQFF
.	.	TRBV27	TRBJ1-2	TGTGCCAGCAGTTATAGCCGGGACTCTGGCTACACCTTC	CASSYSRDSGYTF
.	.	TRBV5-1	TRBJ2-2	TGCGCCAGCAGCTTGGAACCTGGGACTAACACCGGGGAGCTGTTTTTT	CASSLEPGTNTGELFF
.	.	TRBV5-4	TRBJ1-2	TGTGCCAGCAGCTTGGCCCAACCGGATGGCTACACCTTC	CASSLAQPDGYTF
.	TRBD2	TRBV27	TRBJ2-1	TGTGCCAGCAGTATAAGCGGGATTTGGTGGAATGAGCAGTTCTTC	CASSISGIWWNEQFF
.	TRBD1	TRBV6-6	TRBJ1-5	TGTGCCAGCAGTTTGACAGGGAATAGCAATCAGCCCCAGCATTTT	CASSLTGNSNQPQHF
.	.	TRBV7-9	TRBJ2-1	TGTGCCAGCAGCCCCCGCCCTGGGGGGATGGGGGTTAACTACAATGAGCAGTTCTTC	CASSPRPGGMGVNYNEQFF
.	.	TRBV27	TRBJ1-2	TGTGCCAGCAGTTCCTCCCGGCTGTTTGGCTACACCTTC	CASSSSRLFGYTF
.	TRBD1	TRBV27	TRBJ2-7	TGTGCCAGCAGTATGACAGGGGGCTACGAGCAGTACTTC	CASSMTGGYEQYF
.	.	TRBV5-4	TRBJ2-7	TGTGCCAGCAGCTTAACAGGCTACGAGCAGTACTTC	CASSLTGYEQYF
.	.	TRBV7-9	TRBJ2-5	TGTGCCAGCAGCCCGAGTGGGCGGCAAGAGACCCAGTACTTC	CASSPSGRQETQYF
.	TRBD2	TRBV7-9	TRBJ2-2	TGTGCCAGCAGCTTAGTTAGCGGGAGCACCGGGGAGCTGTTTTTT	CASSLVSGSTGELFF
.	TRBD1	TRBV13	TRBJ2-3	TGTGCCAGCAGCATCGACAGGGGGCGTACAGATACGCAGTATTTT	CASSIDRGRTDTQYF
.	.	TRBV4-1	TRBJ2-7	TGCGCCAGCAGCCAAGGTGGGCCCCCGAGCTCCTACGAGCAGTACTTC	CASSQGGPPSSYEQYF
.	.	TRBV18	TRBJ1-5	TGTGCCAGCTCACCAGCGACGGATAGCAATCAGCCCCAGCATTTT	CASSPATDSNQPQHF
.	.	TRBV27	TRBJ2-1	TGTGCCAGCAGTTTAGTGACATCCCACTACAATGAGCAGTTCTTC	CASSLVTSHYNEQFF
once	.	TRBV28	TRBJ2-3	TGTGCCAGCAGTGAGGACAGCGCAGATACGCAGTATTTT	CASSEDSADTQYF
.	.	TRBV7-3	TRBJ2-3	TGTGCCAGCAGCAAAGGGGCGGGGCCGAGCACAGATACGCAGTATTTT	CASSKGAGPSTDTQYF
.	TRBD2	TRBV5-4	TRBJ2-1	TGTGCCAGCAGCCCTCCCTATGCGGGAGATCATATTGAGCAGTTCTTC	CASSPPYAGDHIEQFF
.	.	TRBV2	TRBJ2-5	TGTGCCAGCATCGAAGAGACCCAGTACTTC	CASIEETQYF
.	.	TRBV5-1	TRBJ2-2	TGCGCCAGCACGGGGACCGGGGAGCTGTTTTTT	CASTGTGELFF
.	.	TRBV11-2	TRBJ2-7	TGTGCCAGCAGCCTCAGTCTTGGGCTCTCCTACGAGCAGTACTTC	CASSLSLGLSYEQYF
.	TRBD2	TRBV5-1	TRBJ2-1	TGCGCCAGCAGCTTACCGGGACTAGTCTCCTACAATGAGCAGTTCTTC	CASSLPGLVSYNEQFF
.	.	TRBV6-1	TRBJ2-7	TGTGCCAGCAGTGAGGGGCTATCGAGCTCCTACGAGCAGTACTTC	CASSEGLSSSYEQYF
.	TRBD1	TRBV19	TRBJ1-2	TGTGCCAGTAGTTCGGACAGGGAAAGTTCTTGGTATGGCTACACCTTC	CASSSDRESSWYGYTF
.	.	TRBV28	TRBJ1-2	TGTGCCAGCAGTTCCCGGGTGGTTATAGGGAGCTATGGCTACACCTTC	CASSSRVVIGSYGYTF
.	.	TRBV9	TRBJ2-5	TGTGCCAGCAGCGTAGTTGGCAGTCAAGAGACCCAGTACTTC	CASSVVGSQETQYF
.	.	TRBV19	TRBJ2-7	TGTGCCAGTAGTATCCGAATCTCCTACGAGCAGTACTTC	CASSIRISYEQYF
once	TRBD2	TRBV10-3	TRBJ2-2	TGTGCCATCAGTGATATTCCTGGGAGGGCCTTGAACACCGGGGAGCTGTTTTTT	CAISDIPGRALNTGELFF